This T cell receptor (beta chain) was obtained from a study of beta chain features in type 1 diabetes. This clone was seen only a few times. Its target is not known. Sorting gave populations that all exceeded 98% purity. Investigators reverse transcribed all isolated RNA, so they sequenced expressed TCRB transcripts. The repertoire was sequenced with immunoSEQ multiplex PCR; TCRdb's copy has only in-frame clones and lacks some. The data show a few hundred thousand clones, more than 15% seen once. There are 14 residues in the CDR3. The germline V and J ends were trimmed by 5 bases and 1 base, with 11 bases remaining between them. Looked up from germline, CDR1 is PRHDT and CDR2 is FYEKMQ (reference sequence). General observations from the study: Shortening that was moderate but significant affected the TCRB CDR3s of Type 1 diabetes patients in all four CD4+ subsets.

This chain uses TRBV13 with TRBJ2-5; TRBD1 might be the D (6 bases). This sequence originates from a man aged 30 to 45 with type 1 diabetes. Sample: naive CD4+ T cells from blood. The CDR3 bases are TGTGCCAGCAGCATGACAGGTCGCCAAGAGACCCAGTACTTC. Amino acids: CASSMTGRQETQYF.